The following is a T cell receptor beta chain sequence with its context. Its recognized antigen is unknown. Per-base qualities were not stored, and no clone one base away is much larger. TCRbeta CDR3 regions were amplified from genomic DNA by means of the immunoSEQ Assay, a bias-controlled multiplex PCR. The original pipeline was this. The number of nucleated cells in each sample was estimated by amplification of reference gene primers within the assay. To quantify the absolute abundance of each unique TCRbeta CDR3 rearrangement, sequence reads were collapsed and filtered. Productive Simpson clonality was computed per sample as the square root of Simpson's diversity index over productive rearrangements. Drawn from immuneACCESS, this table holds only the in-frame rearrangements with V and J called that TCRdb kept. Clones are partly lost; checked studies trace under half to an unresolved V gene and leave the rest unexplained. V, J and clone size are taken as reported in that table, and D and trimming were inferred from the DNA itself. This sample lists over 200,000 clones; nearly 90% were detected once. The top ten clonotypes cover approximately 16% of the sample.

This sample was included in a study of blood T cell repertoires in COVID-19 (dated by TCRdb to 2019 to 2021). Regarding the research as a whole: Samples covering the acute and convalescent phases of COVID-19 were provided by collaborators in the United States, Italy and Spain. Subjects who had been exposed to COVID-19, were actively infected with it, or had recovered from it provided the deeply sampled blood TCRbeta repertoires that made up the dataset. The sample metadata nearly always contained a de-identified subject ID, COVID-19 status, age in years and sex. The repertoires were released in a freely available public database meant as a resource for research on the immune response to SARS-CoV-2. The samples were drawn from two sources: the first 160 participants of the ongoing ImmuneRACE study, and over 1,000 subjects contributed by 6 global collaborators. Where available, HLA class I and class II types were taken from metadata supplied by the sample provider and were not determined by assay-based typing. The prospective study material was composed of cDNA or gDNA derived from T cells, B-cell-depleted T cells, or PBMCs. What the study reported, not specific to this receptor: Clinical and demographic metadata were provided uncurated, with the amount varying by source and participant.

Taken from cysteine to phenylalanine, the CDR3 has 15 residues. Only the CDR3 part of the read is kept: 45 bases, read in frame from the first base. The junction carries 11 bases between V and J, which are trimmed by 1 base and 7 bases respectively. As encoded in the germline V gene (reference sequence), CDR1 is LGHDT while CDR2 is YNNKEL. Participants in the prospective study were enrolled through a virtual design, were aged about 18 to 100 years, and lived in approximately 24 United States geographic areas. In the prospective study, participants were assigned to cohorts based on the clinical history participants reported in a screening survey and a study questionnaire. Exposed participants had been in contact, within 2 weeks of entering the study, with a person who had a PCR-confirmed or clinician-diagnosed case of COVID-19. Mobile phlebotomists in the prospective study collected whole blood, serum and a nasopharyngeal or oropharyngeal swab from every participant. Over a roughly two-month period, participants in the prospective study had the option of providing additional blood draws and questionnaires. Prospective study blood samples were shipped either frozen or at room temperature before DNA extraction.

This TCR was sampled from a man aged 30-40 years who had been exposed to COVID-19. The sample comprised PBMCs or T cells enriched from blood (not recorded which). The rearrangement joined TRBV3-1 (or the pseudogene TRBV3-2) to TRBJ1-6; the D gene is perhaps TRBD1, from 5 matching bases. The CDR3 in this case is CASSQVAGWNSPLHF. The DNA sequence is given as TGTGCCAGCAGCCAAGTGGCAGGGTGGAATTCACCCCTCCACTTT.